These 24 T cell receptor beta chains originate from one sample sequenced in a study of regulatory T cells in long-lasting Graves disease. With iRepertoire HTBI primers and Arm-PCR of CDR3 regions, TCR beta libraries were built. TCRdb re-derived calls from the multiplex PCR reads in MiXCR, one entry per CDR3 protein. Among 500,000 or so distinct CDR3 sequences listed, around 15% were seen once. This sample's time point: newly diagnosed GD, antithyroid drugs for less than 3 months. Making the TCR library involved RNA that had been extracted from PBMCs. The same sample was also used in a study of T cells in Graves' hyperthyroidism and ophthalmopathy.

The specimen was peripheral blood mononuclear cells (PBMCs), collected at new diagnosis, from a patient treated with antithyroid drugs. Receptors originate from a man between 40 and 49 years old with Graves disease.

There are many counts of this clonotype. The gene calls are TRBV11-2 and TRBJ2-7; the match to TRBD2 covers 8 bases. This CDR3 contains 16 residues. With V trimmed by 0 bases and J by 4 bases, 8 bases remained unmatched. Germline V gene sequence: CDR1 SGHAT, CDR2 FQNNGV. The CDR3: CASSLEAAGVLYEQYF. The CDR3 nucleotides read TGTGCCAGCAGCTTAGAAGCAGCGGGAGTACTATACGAGCAGTACTTC.

This rearrangement joins TRBV5-1 to TRBJ2-5, with a tentative D call TRBD1 (6 bases). Looked up from germline, CDR1 is SGHRS and CDR2 is YFSETQ. V gave up 0 bases and J gave up 11 bases, with 20 bases separating them. CDR3 length: 15 amino acids. The CDR3: CASSLVGHGYNEQYF. The CDR3 DNA reads as TGCGCCAGCAGCTTGGTGGGACACGGATACAATGAGCAGTACTTC.

Ten or more counts support this clonotype. The chain has TRBV5-1 and TRBJ2-1; TRBD2 aligns across 9 bases. Germline V gene lookup returns CDR1 SGHRS and CDR2 YFSETQ. The CDR3 covers 16 residues. J gave up 1 base and V 4 bases, and 6 bases lay outside the gene matches. The CDR3 sequence is CASSPNLAGSYNEQFF. The CDR3 region has the DNA TGCGCCAGCAGCCCTAACCTAGCGGGATCCTACAATGAGCAGTTCTTC.

This clonotype has at least ten counts. The rearrangement links TRBV7-6 to TRBJ2-7, with D perhaps TRBD2 (6 bases). V lost 0 bases to trimming and J lost 3 bases, with 12 bases between them. The CDR3 runs 15 residues. Germline V gene data show CDR1 as SGHVS and CDR2 as FNYEAQ. The CDR3 is CASSLARGSSYEQYF. CDR3 bases: TGTGCCAGCAGCTTAGCGCGGGGCTCAAGCTACGAGCAGTACTTC.

This sequence joins TRBV2 and TRBJ2-7; weak D call: TRBD1 (6 bases). Germline assignment: CDR1 SNHLY and CDR2 FYNNEI. V lost 7 bases and J 3 bases, leaving 16 bases between the germline ends. This CDR3 comprises 14 residues. In DNA, the CDR3 is TGTGCCAGCAAGAATACAGGGATCTTCTACGAGCAGTACTTC. It specifies CASKNTGIFYEQYF. The full variable domain, completed using reference TRBV2 and TRBJ2-7, is EPEVTQTPSHQVTQMGQEVILRCVPISNHLYFYWYRQILGQKVEFLVSFYNNEISEKSEIFDDQFSVERPDGSNFTLKIRSTKLEDSAMYFCASKNTGIFYEQYFGPGTRLTVT.

The rearrangement uses TRBV7-3 and TRBJ2-5; TRBD2 matches at 10 bases. This CDR3 contains 13 residues. The trim removed 8 bases at V and 4 bases at J, leaving 4 bases unmatched. From germline, CDR1 is SGHTA and CDR2 FQGTGA. CDR3 in DNA: TGTGCCAGCGCTAGCGGGAGCTTAGAGACCCAGTACTTC. It is translated as CASASGSLETQYF.

The table lists this clonotype with many counts. V and J are TRBV5-1 and TRBJ2-1; no clear D gene. Germline V gene sequence: CDR1 SGHRS, CDR2 YFSETQ. The CDR3 is 14 residues long. Trimming cost V 4 bases and J 7 bases, with 15 bases left between them. The DNA of the CDR3 is TGCGCCAGCAGCCCCTCCATAAGATATAATGAGCAGTTCTTC. It encodes CASSPSIRYNEQFF.

This clonotype was picked up a small number of times. The genes are TRBV6-1 and TRBJ2-7; TRBD1 aligns across 11 bases. CDR1 and CDR2 (germline): MNHNS, SASEGT. The V gene end was trimmed by 6 bases and the J gene end by 3 bases; junction bases not matched to a gene: 7. The CDR3 runs 15 residues. CDR3 region: CASRGGQGVRYEQYF. The DNA for the CDR3 is TGTGCCAGCAGGGGGGGACAGGGGGTTCGCTACGAGCAGTACTTC.

This clonotype was seen a handful of times. The rearrangement links TRBV7-3 to TRBJ2-2; TRBD2 matches 13 bases. Germline loops: CDR1 SGHTA, CDR2 FQGTGA. The V gene end was trimmed by 5 bases and the J gene end by 4 bases; junction bases not matched to a gene: 7. CDR3 length: 17 residues. The CDR3 coding sequence is TGTGCCAGCAGCCCCAGACGACTAGCGGGGGGCACCGGGGAGCTGTTTTTT. It yields the protein CASSPRRLAGGTGELFF.

This clonotype has only a few counts. This sequence joins TRBV11-3 and TRBJ2-1, with no clear D. Germline CDR1 SGHNT, CDR2 YENEEA. CDR3 length: 14 amino acids. The V gene lost 3 bases and the J gene lost 3 bases, with 9 bases spanning the gap. The CDR3: CASSLDDFYNEQFF. The CDR3 DNA follows: TGTGCCAGCAGCTTGGACGATTTCTACAATGAGCAGTTCTTC.

This clonotype was observed many times. V gene TRBV2 combines with J gene TRBJ2-1; 7 nucleotides agree with TRBD2. V was clipped by 1 base and J by 10 bases; unmatched bases: 7. CDR3 length: 14 amino acids. Germline V gives CDR1 SNHLY, CDR2 FYNNEI. The CDR3 DNA reads TGTGCCAGCAGTGAAGAAAGGGCACTAGCGGAGCAGTTCTTC. Its protein product is CASSEERALAEQFF.

The table lists this clonotype with many counts. The J gene is TRBJ2-1, the V gene TRBV12-3 or TRBV12-4, with 10 positions matching TRBD2. The CDR3 sequence is 12 residues long. V trimming: 10 bases; J trimming: 7 bases; junction bases outside the gene matches: 4. The CDR3 is CATGLAVNEQFF. CDR3 bases: TGTGCCACTGGACTAGCGGTTAATGAGCAGTTCTTC.

With respect to this clonotype: A much larger clone differs by one base, so this may be a read error. The chain links TRBV6-1 to TRBJ2-5; the match to TRBD2 covers 8 bases. This CDR3 spans 16 amino acids. Per the germline V gene, CDR1 is MNHNS and CDR2 is SASEGT. With 6 bases clipped from V and 2 bases from J, the junction kept 11 bases outside the gene matches. In DNA, the CDR3 is TGTGCCAGCAGACGACGACCGGGAGGGCGACAAGAGACCCAGTACTTC. The encoded protein is CASRRRPGGRQETQYF.

This clonotype was observed at least ten times. This chain connects TRBV28 to TRBJ2-1; TRBD2 matches 7 bases. CDR1 MDHEN and CDR2 SYDVKM come from the germline V gene. The junction had 14 bases not matched to a gene; V was cut back by 5 bases and J by 10 bases. This CDR3 has 15 amino acids. The CDR3 nucleotides are TGTGCCAGCAGTGTAGATCAAAGACTAGCATCCGAGCAGTTCTTC. Protein: CASSVDQRLASEQFF. The complete variable domain, with remaining parts taken from reference TRBV28 and TRBJ2-1, reads DVKVTQSSRYLVKRTGEKVFLECVQDMDHENMFWYRQDPGLGLRLIYFSYDVKMKEKGDIPEGYSVSREKKERFSLILESASTNQTSMYLCASSVDQRLASEQFFGPGTRLTVL.

The chain links TRBV28 to TRBJ2-4, with TRBD2 matching 14 bases. The CDR3 loop spans 13 amino acids. Losses at the gene ends were 5 bases for V and 11 bases for J; bases not matched to a gene: 2. Germline CDR1 MDHEN, CDR2 SYDVKM. CDR3 loop: CASSVGLAGVQYF. CDR3 nucleotide sequence: TGTGCCAGCAGTGTGGGACTAGCGGGAGTTCAGTACTTC.

The rearrangement uses TRBV3-1 and TRBJ2-7, with a tentative D call TRBD1 (5 bases). The germline V and J ends were trimmed by 4 bases and 5 bases, with 12 bases remaining between them. The CDR3 extends over 13 amino acids. The germline V gene has CDR1 LGHDT and CDR2 YNNKEL (reference sequence). CDR3 loop: CASSPWTWNEQYF. The CDR3 coding sequence is TGTGCCAGCAGCCCCTGGACATGGAACGAGCAGTACTTC.

In regard to this clonotype: A far larger clone is only one base removed, so a read error is likely. This chain connects TRBV27 to TRBJ2-5; no reliable D call. Germline V gene data show CDR1 as MNHEY and CDR2 as SMNVEV (reference sequence). The V end was cut by 7 bases, the J end by 1 base, with 10 bases between. This CDR3 has 13 amino acids. CDR3 sequence: CASNLGGQETQYF. CDR3 bases: TGTGCCAGCAACCTTGGCGGCCAAGAGACCCAGTACTTC.

This clonotype was detected ten times or more. V usage is TRBV20-1 and J usage is TRBJ2-7; TRBD1 aligns across 9 bases. This CDR3 is built from 14 residues. With V trimmed by 0 bases and J by 3 bases, 3 bases remained unmatched. Germline CDR1 and CDR2: DFQATT and SNEGSKA (reference sequence). The CDR3 reads CSARDWDRDYEQYF. CDR3 DNA: TGCAGTGCTAGAGATTGGGACAGGGACTACGAGCAGTACTTC.

This clonotype has more than one count but fewer than ten. The chain couples TRBV24-1 to TRBJ2-1; TRBD1 matches 11 bases. After removal of 2 bases from V and 2 bases from J, the junction contained 4 bases not matched to a gene. The germline V gene has CDR1 KGHDR and CDR2 SFDVKD. The CDR3 has 17 amino acids. The CDR3 region has the DNA TGTGCCACCAGTGATTCGAGGACAGGGGGCACCTACAATGAGCAGTTCTTC. It translates to CATSDSRTGGTYNEQFF.

This clonotype was picked up many times. The chain joins TRBV27 to TRBJ2-7; 7 bases fit TRBD2. V was pared by 2 bases and J by 6 bases, with 19 bases of the junction left unmatched. This CDR3 comprises 18 residues. Germline V gene data show CDR1 as MNHEY and CDR2 as SMNVEV (reference sequence). As DNA, the CDR3 is TGTGCCAGCAGTTTAGGACTGAGGGCTACGGGGGGTGTTGGCGAGCAGTACTTC. It translates to CASSLGLRATGGVGEQYF.

The chain links TRBV5-1 to TRBJ2-3; D not resolved. V was clipped by 0 bases and J by 6 bases, with 20 bases between them. This CDR3 comprises 17 residues. CDR1 is SGHRS, CDR2 YFSETQ, per germline. The CDR3 region has the DNA TGCGCCAGCAGCTTGGGGCCCATTGCCGTTGGCAGGGATACGCAGTATTTT. Its translation is CASSLGPIAVGRDTQYF.

This clonotype occurred a few times. The V and J genes are TRBV12-3 or TRBV12-4 and TRBJ2-2; D ambiguous. With 4 bases removed from V and 7 bases from J, the gap between germline ends came to 13 bases. The CDR3 sequence is 14 residues long. CDR3 amino acids: CASSSSKPGGELFF. The CDR3 region has the DNA TGTGCCAGCAGTTCCAGTAAACCAGGCGGGGAGCTGTTTTTT.

This clonotype was recorded at least ten times. The CDR3 protein is CSARERGPLEQFF. The CDR3 region has the DNA TGCAGTGCTAGAGAAAGAGGGCCGTTAGAGCAGTTCTTC. This chain links TRBV20-1 with TRBJ2-1, with a possible D match to TRBD2 (5 bases). CDR3 size: 13 residues. Germline CDR1 and CDR2: DFQATT and SNEGSKA (reference sequence). Trimming took off 0 bases at V and 10 bases at J, with 13 bases between the two ends.

This clonotype was found many times. This chain joins TRBV6-5 and TRBJ2-7; the D is unclear. CDR1 and CDR2 from the germline V gene are MNHEY and SVGAGI. The CDR3 extends over 12 amino acids. Trimming removed 2 bases from V and 6 bases from J, with 8 bases in between. The CDR3 protein is CASSYDPSEQYF. CDR3 DNA: TGTGCCAGCAGTTACGACCCTTCCGAGCAGTACTTC.